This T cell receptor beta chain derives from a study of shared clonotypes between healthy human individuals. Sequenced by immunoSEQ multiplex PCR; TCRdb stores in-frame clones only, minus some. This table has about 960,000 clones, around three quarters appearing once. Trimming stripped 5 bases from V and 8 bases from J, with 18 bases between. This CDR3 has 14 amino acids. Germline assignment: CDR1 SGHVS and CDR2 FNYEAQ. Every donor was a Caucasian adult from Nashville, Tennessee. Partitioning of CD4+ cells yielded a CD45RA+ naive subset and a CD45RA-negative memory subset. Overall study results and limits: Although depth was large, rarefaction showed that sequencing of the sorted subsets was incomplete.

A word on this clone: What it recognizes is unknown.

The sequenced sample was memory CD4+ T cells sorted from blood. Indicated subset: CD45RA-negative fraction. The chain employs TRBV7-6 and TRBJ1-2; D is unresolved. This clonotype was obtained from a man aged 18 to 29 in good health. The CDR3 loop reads CASSPLGLDRGYTF. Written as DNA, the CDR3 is TGTGCCAGCAGCCCCCTGGGCTTGGATAGAGGCTACACCTTC.